Given below is one TCR beta chain in context. Its specificity is not known. This specimen belongs to a study of T cell responses to AZD1222 COVID-19 vaccine. Whole-study results and caveats: Baseline serology detected seropositivity in only a handful of AZD1222 recipients. It should be noted that donors were predominantly white British and more often female, and clonal diversity was possibly underestimated. Repertoire sampling occurred only after the peak T cell response. Along spike, vaccine-associated CD4 TCRs were found throughout, with dominance at 160-218 and 743-854.

Libraries were prepared by immunoSEQ multiplex PCR; TCRdb keeps only in-frame clonotypes and omits some of them. The repertoire includes 140,000 to 150,000 clones, about 90% of them detected once, and about 3% sits in the top ten. Trimming pared 4 bases from V and 5 bases from J, leaving 18 bases between. The CDR3 has 15 residues. Germline V gene data show CDR1 as SGHRS and CDR2 as YFSETQ. Sequenced material: peripheral blood, taken on day 0 of MenACWY control vaccination. This clonotype was obtained from an adult in good health. This rearrangement joins TRBV5-1 to TRBJ2-5, with D possibly called TRBD1 or TRBD2 (5 bases each). The CDR3 loop is CASSPERGTGETQYF. The CDR3 DNA follows: TGCGCCAGCAGCCCAGAACGAGGGACGGGGGAGACCCAGTACTTC.